Listed below are T cell receptor beta chains from one sample, sequenced in a study of cytomegalovirus exposure and HLA in healthy donors. Profiled with immunoSEQ multiplex PCR; TCRdb holds only in-frame clones, not every one. This table has 200,000 or so clones, around four fifths appearing once. The sample comprised PBMCs. The receptors here all came from a man between 18 and 29 years old in good health and CMV-seropositive. Both conserved end residues are part of each CDR3. Each record gives: V gene, CDR3 protein.

v_gene: TRBV30; CDR3aa: CASGPTGRRAYEQYF
v_gene: TRBV11-3; CDR3aa: CASSSSSAQETQYF
v_gene: TRBV28; CDR3aa: CASRDRVASEKLFF
v_gene: TRBV5-8; CDR3aa: CASSLIRDEQYF
v_gene: TRBV28; CDR3aa: CATHYRYNEQFF
v_gene: TRBV4-3; CDR3aa: CASSQEAPPYNEQFF
v_gene: TRBV27; CDR3aa: CASSSPSGGKREQYF
v_gene: TRBV5-4; CDR3aa: CASSPSQGADEQYF
v_gene: TRBV5-1; CDR3aa: CASSFIPSGDYNEQFF
v_gene: TRBV7-8; CDR3aa: CASSLVRNNEQFF
v_gene: TRBV4-3; CDR3aa: CASSQGTSKFSETQYF
v_gene: TRBV6-5; CDR3aa: CASSYSAGYTGELFF
v_gene: TRBV6-5; CDR3aa: CASSYSAGRPQSF
v_gene: TRBV29-1; CDR3aa: CSSRGLGYQETQYF
v_gene: TRBV25-1; CDR3aa: CASSHYGQGNEQYF
v_gene: TRBV25-1; CDR3aa: CASSEAAAGGREQYF
v_gene: TRBV5-6; CDR3aa: CASFRAGERVQYF
v_gene: TRBV28; CDR3aa: CASSLWWDKLKFYNEQFF
v_gene: TRBV9; CDR3aa: CASSGTSGNGGELFF
v_gene: TRBV19; CDR3aa: CASSISQGRGTGELFF
v_gene: TRBV2; CDR3aa: CASSVGLINTGELFF
v_gene: TRBV15; CDR3aa: CATSRPLRDEQFF
v_gene: TRBV5-1; CDR3aa: CASSPEGALMNTEAFF
v_gene: TRBV19; CDR3aa: CASRRAGGGETQYF
v_gene: TRBV5-1; CDR3aa: CASSLSLSVTSGRSEQYF
v_gene: TRBV27; CDR3aa: CASSLSPGGNQPQHF
v_gene: TRBV29-1; CDR3aa: CSVERDRGSSEQFF
v_gene: TRBV19; CDR3aa: CASSIGGVNYGYTF
v_gene: TRBV30; CDR3aa: CAWSGQGLPIIGYTF
v_gene: TRBV5-8; CDR3aa: CASSLEDQYSYEQYF
v_gene: TRBV7-7; CDR3aa: CASSLESGVGHEQFF
v_gene: TRBV2; CDR3aa: CASTGESAGELFF
v_gene: TRBV25-1; CDR3aa: CASIGGGEGTDTQYF
v_gene: TRBV27; CDR3aa: CASSWGQGYEQYF
v_gene: TRBV19; CDR3aa: CASSTYTEAFF
v_gene: TRBV18; CDR3aa: CASSPLPEQGEGAFF
v_gene: TRBV29-1; CDR3aa: CSVEDPFHPSGRDKGGEQFF
v_gene: TRBV6-5; CDR3aa: CASSYPVGTEAFF
v_gene: TRBV7-3; CDR3aa: CASSLTLAANPYEQYF
v_gene: TRBV28; CDR3aa: CASRTSGDPGELFF
v_gene: TRBV9; CDR3aa: CASSVAGLGGTDTQYF
v_gene: TRBV5-1; CDR3aa: CASSLINLAANTGELFF
v_gene: TRBV4-1; CDR3aa: CASSPFEREGRYEQYF
v_gene: TRBV11-2; CDR3aa: CASSTGQQETQYF
v_gene: TRBV2; CDR3aa: CASSESGRGTDTQYF
v_gene: TRBV27; CDR3aa: CASSLGGSYEQYF
v_gene: TRBV5-4; CDR3aa: CASSLDSQNTEAFF
v_gene: TRBV28; CDR3aa: CASSPGVPYNEQFF
v_gene: TRBV6-4; CDR3aa: CASSDSSRDGEKLFF
v_gene: TRBV6-5; CDR3aa: CASTPGGGEQFF
v_gene: TRBV9; CDR3aa: CASSVDRGTDTQYF